This TCR beta chain was sequenced in a study of blood T cell repertoires in COVID-19. At the level of the study: Acute-phase and convalescent COVID-19 samples originated in the United States, Italy and Spain. T cells, B-cell-depleted T cells, or PBMCs supplied cDNA or gDNA.

Original handling: Amplification with reference gene primers provided the estimates of nucleated cell counts. Profiling relied on immunoSEQ multiplex PCR, and the TCRdb table lists in-frame clones only, not all of them. V, J and clone size are taken as reported in that table, and D and trimming were inferred from the DNA itself. This repertoire shows around 320,000 clones, around 90% found once; its top ten account for 3.5% to 4.5%. The CDR3 has 16 amino acids. Trimming removed 0 bases from V and 2 bases from J; junction bases left unmatched: 3. Germline V gene data show CDR1 as LGHDT and CDR2 as YNNKEL (reference sequence).

Input material: PBMCs or T cells enriched from blood (not recorded which). V usage is TRBV3-1 (or the pseudogene TRBV3-2) and J usage is TRBJ1-2; TRBD1 matches 10 bases. The source of this sequence is a woman under 30 with acute COVID-19. The CDR3 region has the DNA TGTGCCAGCAGCCAAGATCGGACAGGGGGGAACTATGGCTACACCTTC. Amino acid sequence: CASSQDRTGGNYGYTF.